Listed here is a single TCR beta chain. Its antigen remains unidentified. The source of the sample is a study of identical twins. Study-wide results and limits: Memory repertoires showed no such pattern, whereas abundant cord blood beta clonotypes carried fewer insertions.

Unique molecular identifiers were present on cDNA, and template switching added a universal primer site. Using its own MiXCR run on the 5' RACE reads, TCRdb lists one record per CDR3 protein. The sample has a few hundred thousand distinct CDR3 sequences, approximately 9.6% seen once. The junction had 5 bases not matched to a gene; V was cut back by 1 base and J by 2 bases. The CDR3 runs to 16 residues. Germline values: CDR1 LGHDT, CDR2 YNNKEL (reference sequence). The sample also formed part of further work on yellow fever vaccine responses in identical twins.

The source material was PBMCs. The V gene is TRBV3-1, the J gene TRBJ2-3; 8 nucleotides match TRBD2. This TCR was sampled from a woman aged 18-30 years in good health. CDR3 residues: CASSQAGGPLTDTQYF. CDR3 nucleotides: TGTGCCAGCAGCCAAGCGGGGGGGCCCCTCACAGATACGCAGTATTTT.